Listed below are T cell receptor beta chains from one sample, sequenced in a study of blood T cell repertoires in COVID-19. TCRdb's table, derived via immunoSEQ multiplex PCR, lists solely in-frame clones and lacks some. The sample yields 180,000 or so clones, approximately 83% seen once. Sequenced: peripheral blood. Receptors were obtained from a man in his sixties with acute or convalescent COVID-19. Each CDR3 is given with its conserved first and last residue. The D gene is left open where the match is weak. The size of a clone is reported for some rows only, either as once, few or many, or as a class for expanded clones.

TRBJ1-1	.	once	TRBV27	CASSSRPQGGTEAFF	TGTGCCAGCAGTAGTCGGCCTCAGGGAGGAACTGAAGCTTTCTTT
TRBJ2-5	.	.	TRBV9	CASSKGEGRTLQETQYF	TGTGCCAGCAGCAAGGGGGAGGGGCGGACTTTACAAGAGACCCAGTACTTC
TRBJ2-1	TRBD1	.	TRBV6-2/TRBV6-3	CASSPGQVRSYNEQFF	TGTGCCAGCAGCCCCGGACAGGTTCGGTCCTACAATGAGCAGTTCTTC
TRBJ1-2	.	few	TRBV7-9	CASSPGQSSNYGYTF	TGTGCCAGCAGCCCCGGACAGAGCTCTAACTATGGCTACACCTTC
TRBJ2-1	TRBD2	.	TRBV11-2	CASSYRDTSGRVEQFF	TGTGCCAGCAGCTATAGGGATACTAGCGGGAGGGTTGAGCAGTTCTTC
TRBJ1-2	TRBD1	.	TRBV4-3	CASSQEHGQGRGYTF	TGCGCCAGCAGCCAAGAACATGGACAGGGACGTGGCTACACCTTC
TRBJ1-1	.	.	TRBV11-1	CASSPLSTNTEAFF	TGTGCCAGCTCCCCCCTAAGTACGAACACTGAAGCTTTCTTT
TRBJ1-5	.	.	TRBV28	CASSVSIGTTDSNQPQHF	TGTGCCAGCAGTGTCTCTATCGGGACAACGGATAGCAATCAGCCCCAGCATTTT
TRBJ1-6	.	.	TRBV3-1/TRBV3-2	CASSPHLSSYNSPLHF	TGTGCCAGCAGCCCGCATCTTAGCTCCTATAATTCACCCCTCCACTTT
TRBJ2-5	TRBD1	once	TRBV7-7	CASSPDRGKETQYF	TGTGCTAGCAGCCCCGACAGGGGGAAAGAGACCCAGTACTTC
TRBJ1-2	.	.	TRBV6-6	CASSYSGGNYGYTF	TGTGCCAGCAGTTACTCGGGGGGTAACTATGGCTACACCTTC
TRBJ2-1	TRBD2	.	TRBV7-9	CASRVAGGPYNEQFF	TGTGCCAGCAGAGTAGCGGGAGGCCCCTACAATGAGCAGTTCTTC
TRBJ2-7	TRBD2	.	TRBV5-6	CASSIHGRELLAGEGEQYF	TGTGCCAGCAGCATACACGGCAGAGAACTACTAGCGGGAGAGGGCGAGCAGTACTTC
TRBJ2-5	TRBD1	.	TRBV28	CASSPLGTGRQETQYF	TGTGCCAGCAGTCCCCTTGGGACAGGACGACAAGAGACCCAGTACTTC
TRBJ1-4	.	once	TRBV5-1	CASSSRGTDEKLFF	TGCGCCAGCAGCTCAAGGGGTACGGATGAAAAACTGTTTTTT
TRBJ1-4	TRBD1	once	TRBV13	CASSTRQGSEKLFF	TGTGCCAGCAGCACCCGACAGGGTAGCGAAAAACTGTTTTTT
TRBJ2-1	TRBD2	.	TRBV6-5	CASSLTSGRGNEQFF	TGTGCCAGCAGCCTCACTAGCGGGAGGGGAAATGAGCAGTTCTTC
TRBJ2-2	.	few	TRBV7-2	CASSLAGGTGELFF	TGTGCCAGCAGCTTAGCGGGAGGCACCGGGGAGCTGTTTTTT
TRBJ2-3	.	.	TRBV29-1	CSAERTSTDTQYF	TGCAGCGCGGAAAGGACTAGCACAGATACGCAGTATTTT
TRBJ1-1	TRBD1	.	TRBV28	CASSLGQGDTEAFF	TGTGCCAGCAGTTTGGGACAGGGTGACACTGAAGCTTTCTTT
TRBJ2-7	TRBD1	.	TRBV19	CASSITGGPYEQYF	TGTGCCAGTAGTATCACAGGGGGCCCCTACGAGCAGTACTTC
TRBJ1-1	.	.	TRBV29-1	CSVGAVGTEAFF	TGCAGCGTGGGGGCGGTCGGCACTGAAGCTTTCTTT
TRBJ2-5	TRBD1	.	TRBV7-9	CASSLGDRAEETQYF	TGTGCCAGCAGCTTAGGGGACAGGGCGGAGGAGACCCAGTACTTC
TRBJ1-1	TRBD1	.	TRBV30	CAWRTGSSTEAFF	TGTGCCTGGAGGACAGGGTCAAGCACTGAAGCTTTCTTT
TRBJ1-4	TRBD1	.	TRBV29-1	CSGTGFDEKLFF	TGCAGCGGGACAGGGTTCGATGAAAAACTGTTTTTT
TRBJ2-2	TRBD2	.	TRBV5-1	CASSLGASGSNTGELFF	TGCGCCAGCAGCTTGGGTGCTAGCGGTTCGAACACCGGGGAGCTGTTTTTT
TRBJ1-2	.	.	TRBV24-1	CATSDRGYYGYTF	TGTGCCACCAGTGATCGGGGGTACTATGGCTACACCTTC
TRBJ1-4	.	.	TRBV7-9	CASSLGDRQNNEKLFF	TGTGCCAGCAGCTTGGGCGATAGACAGAATAATGAAAAACTGTTTTTT
TRBJ2-1	.	.	TRBV28	CASSRTNDNEQFF	TGTGCCAGCAGTCGGACAAACGACAATGAGCAGTTCTTC
TRBJ2-7	.	.	TRBV6-5	CASSYSSLNSEQYF	TGTGCCAGCAGTTACTCGAGTCTTAACAGCGAGCAGTACTTC
TRBJ2-7	TRBD1	.	TRBV7-8	CASSLGGTGSYEQYF	TGTGCCAGCAGCTTAGGTGGGACAGGATCCTACGAGCAGTACTTC
TRBJ1-3	.	.	TRBV4-2	CASSQGLPGNTIYF	TGTGCCAGCAGCCAAGGACTGCCTGGAAACACCATATATTTT